A single sample is the source of the 12 T cell receptor beta chains below, sequenced in a study of control samples from healthy donors and cancer patients. The repertoire was sequenced with immunoSEQ multiplex PCR; TCRdb's copy has only in-frame clones and lacks some. Here the sample spans approximately 50,000 clones, more than 70% being singletons. Sequencing was performed on PBMCs. Receptors originate from a woman in her sixties with lung cancer.

This chain's CDR3 is CASSPEVGELFF. As DNA, the CDR3 is TGTGCCAGCAGCCCTGAGGTCGGGGAGCTGTTTTTT. V usage is TRBV7-3 and J usage is TRBJ2-2; D gene uncertain. This CDR3 is built from 12 residues. The germline gives CDR1 SGHTA, CDR2 FQGTGA. Trimming took 5 bases from V and 7 from J, leaving 8 bases between them.

As concerns this clone: A read error may account for a junction end that differs from germline. The chain has TRBV19 and TRBJ1-2; no firm D call. The CDR3 consists of 13 residues. From germline, CDR1 is LNHDA and CDR2 SQIVND (reference sequence). In nucleotides, the CDR3 is TGTACCAGTAGTAGTACAGCTAACTATGGCTACACCTTC. It translates to CTSSSTANYGYTF.

This clone appeared a few times. The J gene is TRBJ1-2, the V gene TRBV4-2; no reliable D call. Germline lookup yields CDR1 LGHNA and CDR2 YNFKEQ. CDR3 size: 16 residues. V was trimmed by 0 bases and J by 3 bases, leaving 14 bases between them. CDR3 DNA sequence: TGTGCCAGCAGCCAAGATTTGGGCAGCAAATACTATGGCTACACCTTC. Protein product: CASSQDLGSKYYGYTF.

The sample holds a few counts of this clone. V and J are TRBV30 and TRBJ1-1; unclear D gene. Trimming shortened V by 7 bases and J by 1 base, and 19 bases separated the two germline ends. CDR1 and CDR2 (germline): GTSNPN, SVGIG (reference sequence). CDR3 length: 15 residues. The CDR3, as DNA: TGTGCCTACCCTCCTCGGTACAGATCGAACACTGAAGCTTTCTTT. Amino acids: CAYPPRYRSNTEAFF.

This clone was observed once. The chain is built from TRBV7-9 and TRBJ1-1; D might be TRBD1 (5 bases). Trimming cost V 6 bases and J 1 base, with 9 bases left between them. The germline V gene has CDR1 SEHNR and CDR2 FQNEAQ (reference sequence). This CDR3 contains 13 residues. CDR3 region: CASRYTGNTEAFF. CDR3 DNA: TGTGCCAGCAGGTATACAGGGAACACTGAAGCTTTCTTT.

V usage is TRBV5-6 and J usage is TRBJ2-1; D possibly corresponds to TRBD2 (7 bases). The V end was cut by 3 bases, the J end by 6 bases, with 16 bases between. CDR3 size: 15 residues. Germline V lookup: CDR1 SGHDT, CDR2 YYEEEE. CDR3 coding DNA: TGTGCCAGCAGCTCCAGGACTAGGGGGGCCAATGAGCAGTTCTTC. Protein: CASSSRTRGANEQFF.

V is TRBV10-3 and J is TRBJ1-1, with TRBD1 as a possible D gene (5 bases). The CDR3 extends over 13 amino acids. CDR1 is ENHRY, CDR2 SYGVKD, per germline. Trimming stripped 11 bases from V and 1 base from J, with 14 bases between. CDR3 bases: TGTGCCTCCTCCGTAGGACAGAACACTGAAGCTTTCTTT. This codes for CASSVGQNTEAFF.

This sequence joins TRBV2 and TRBJ1-1, with 7 nucleotides matching TRBD1. The CDR3 sequence is 14 residues long. With 8 bases clipped from V and 3 bases from J, the junction kept 9 bases outside the gene matches. The V gene's germline CDR1 is SNHLY and CDR2 FYNNEI. CDR3: CASGEGALDTEAFF. The CDR3 DNA reads as TGTGCCAGCGGAGAGGGGGCGCTTGACACTGAAGCTTTCTTT.

CDR3 region: CATSSTGSNTEAFF. CDR3 bases: TGTGCCACCAGCAGCACAGGGTCCAATACTGAAGCTTTCTTT. V and J are TRBV15 and TRBJ1-1; D is perhaps TRBD1 (6 bases). The CDR3 totals 14 residues. The germline CDR1 and CDR2 sequences are LNHNV and YYDKDF (reference sequence). The V gene lost 3 bases and the J gene lost 5 bases, with 13 bases spanning the gap. Full variable domain (missing parts from reference TRBV15 and TRBJ1-1): DAMVIQNPRYQVTQFGKPVTLSCSQTLNHNVMYWYQQKSSQAPKLLFHYYDKDFNNEADTPDNFQSRRPNTSFCFLDIRSPGLGDTAMYLCATSSTGSNTEAFFGQGTRLTVV.

The CDR3 loop is CASSWGGGGETQYF. In nucleotides, the CDR3 is TGTGCCAGCAGCTGGGGTGGGGGAGGAGAGACCCAGTACTTC. This sequence joins TRBV5-4 and TRBJ2-5; a weak D match, TRBD2 (6 bases). The germline CDR1 and CDR2 sequences are SGHNT and YYREEE (reference sequence). The V gene lost 3 bases and the J gene lost 4 bases, with 13 bases spanning the gap. The CDR3 covers 14 residues.

The chain links TRBV30 to TRBJ2-1; D not resolved. Between the trimmed V and J ends, which lost 2 bases and 5 bases, there was a span of 4 bases. CDR1 and CDR2 from the germline V gene are GTSNPN and SVGIG (reference sequence). The CDR3 is made up of 11 amino acids. The CDR3 sequence is CAWSLDNEQFF. The CDR3, as DNA: TGTGCCTGGAGTTTAGACAATGAGCAGTTCTTC.

This clone occurred a few times. The chain is built from TRBV19 and TRBJ2-1, with D possibly called TRBD1 or TRBD2 (5 bases each). Trimming left V 4 bases short and J 6 bases short, with 25 bases between. Germline CDR1 LNHDA, CDR2 SQIVND (reference sequence). This CDR3 contains 18 residues. CDR3 sequence reads: CASSKPTGTLRERNEQFF. The CDR3 DNA reads as TGTGCCAGTAGTAAGCCCACCGGGACCCTAAGGGAACGCAATGAGCAGTTCTTC.